Below are 23 T cell receptor beta chains sequenced from a single sample in a study of siplizumab effects on memory and regulatory T cells. Here immunoSEQ multiplex PCR was the method, and the copy in TCRdb shows in-frame clones only, minus some. Counted here are just under 85,000 clones, 80% to 90% occurring once; the ten biggest clones make up roughly 1.4%. Sequencing was done on a sample of Tregs sorted from blood. The receptors stem from a human donor in good health.

J is TRBJ2-1 and V is TRBV4-2, with D hard to call. The CDR3 has 15 residues. Trimming stripped 1 base from V and 4 bases from J, with 11 bases between. The V gene's germline CDR1 is LGHNA and CDR2 YNFKEQ. In DNA, the CDR3 is TGTGCCAGCAGCCAAGGGGTGTTTAGTTACAATGAGCAGTTCTTC. Its protein product is CASSQGVFSYNEQFF.

V usage is TRBV2 and J usage is TRBJ1-3, with D possibly TRBD1 on 5 matching bases. The V and J ends lost 5 bases and 4 bases respectively, with 18 bases between them. The CDR3 has 16 amino acids. Germline loops: CDR1 SNHLY, CDR2 FYNNEI. The CDR3 here is CASSLGDRGGGNTIYF. The CDR3 DNA follows: TGTGCCAGCAGTTTGGGGGACCGGGGCGGAGGAAACACCATATATTTT.

This sequence joins TRBV10-3 and TRBJ2-1; 10 nucleotides match TRBD1. J gave up 8 bases and V 11 bases, and 6 bases lay outside the gene matches. Germline V lookup: CDR1 ENHRY, CDR2 SYGVKD. This CDR3 spans 12 amino acids. The CDR3 coding sequence is TGTGCCGCGGGGACAGGGGTCGATGAGCAGTTCTTC. Translated: CAAGTGVDEQFF.

The V call is TRBV9, the J call TRBJ2-3, with a tentative D call TRBD1 (6 bases). CDR1 is SGDLS, CDR2 YYNGEE, per germline. This CDR3 has 16 amino acids. Between the trimmed V and J ends, which lost 1 base and 1 base, there was a span of 13 bases. The CDR3 DNA reads as TGTGCCAGCAGCGTACAGGGGATGGTTGGCACAGATACGCAGTATTTT. Its translation is CASSVQGMVGTDTQYF.

The chain is built from TRBV30 and TRBJ1-5, with 9 bases that match TRBD1. There are 20 residues in the CDR3. The ends lost 2 bases at V and 2 bases at J; junction bases unmatched: 19. In germline, CDR1 is GTSNPN, CDR2 SVGIG (reference sequence). CDR3 DNA sequence: TGTGCCTGGAGTACTCCCGGGACAGGGAATTGGAATGTGGGCAATCAGCCCCAGCATTTT. Its translation: CAWSTPGTGNWNVGNQPQHF.

J is TRBJ1-6 and V is TRBV2, with D hard to call. There are 14 residues in the CDR3. Looked up from germline, CDR1 is SNHLY and CDR2 is FYNNEI. The V end lost 5 bases, the J end lost 6 bases, and 11 bases lay between the germline ends. The CDR3 nucleotides are TGTGCCAGCAGTTCGGCAGGCCTTAATTCACCCCTCCACTTT. It translates to CASSSAGLNSPLHF.

The V and J genes are TRBV5-4 and TRBJ2-1; a possible D gene is TRBD2 (7 bases). The germline V and J ends were trimmed by 4 bases and 7 bases, with 24 bases remaining between them. The CDR3 length is 17 residues. Germline V lookup: CDR1 SGHNT, CDR2 YYREEE (reference sequence). The CDR3 loop reads CASSLSSGGPQGNEQFF. As DNA, the CDR3 is TGTGCCAGCAGCCTCTCTAGCGGAGGTCCCCAGGGGAATGAGCAGTTCTTC.

The V gene is TRBV2, the J gene TRBJ1-2; D gene ambiguous. With 3 bases removed from V and 0 bases from J, the gap between germline ends came to 8 bases. The CDR3 contains 14 residues. CDR1 and CDR2 (germline): SNHLY, FYNNEI. Here the CDR3 reads CASSDYAANYGYTF. The CDR3 coding sequence is TGTGCCAGCAGTGACTACGCAGCTAACTATGGCTACACCTTC.

The rearrangement uses TRBV5-4 and TRBJ1-4, with D hard to call. The V end lost 2 bases, the J end lost 0 bases, and 8 bases lay between the germline ends. The CDR3 loop spans 15 amino acids. Looked up from germline, CDR1 is SGHNT and CDR2 is YYREEE (reference sequence). This CDR3 is CASSFTGSTNEKLFF. As DNA, the CDR3 is TGTGCCAGCAGCTTCACCGGATCAACTAATGAAAAACTGTTTTTT.

The V gene is TRBV6-6, the J gene TRBJ2-7; D is uncertain. The V end was cut by 2 bases, the J end by 0 bases, with 8 bases between. CDR1 and CDR2 (germline): MNHNY, SVGAGI (reference sequence). The length of the CDR3 is 14 residues. The CDR3 region has the DNA TGTGCCAGCAGTTACGGGCAAGGCTCCTACGAGCAGTACTTC. It is translated as CASSYGQGSYEQYF.

The CDR3 DNA reads TGTGCCAGCAGCTCTTCTGGGCAGGGGGGACTCAATCAGCCCCAGCATTTT. Translated: CASSSSGQGGLNQPQHF. This chain joins TRBV11-2 and TRBJ1-5; 7 positions match TRBD1. J gave up 3 bases and V 4 bases, and 12 bases lay outside the gene matches. This CDR3 is built from 17 residues. Germline V gives CDR1 SGHAT, CDR2 FQNNGV.

This chain connects TRBV4-1 to TRBJ2-2; 7 bases line up with TRBD1. Germline V gives CDR1 MGHRA, CDR2 YSYEKL. Trimming at V came to 4 bases and at J to 13 bases, leaving 24 bases not matched to a gene. This CDR3 contains 18 residues. The CDR3 here is CASSPTLTGLGSEVGLFF. In DNA form, the CDR3 reads TGCGCCAGCAGCCCCACCCTGACAGGGTTGGGGAGCGAAGTTGGGCTGTTTTTT.

The chain employs TRBV4-3 and TRBJ1-2; no firm D call. This CDR3 region has 14 residues. Germline V CDR1 and CDR2: LGHNA, YSLEER. V dropped 0 bases and J dropped 8 bases, with 13 bases sitting between them. Here the CDR3 DNA reads TGCGCCAGCAGCCAAGATCTGCGGACGGCCGGCTACACCTTC. Its translation is CASSQDLRTAGYTF.

This clone was picked up one time. The chain is built from TRBV6-4 and TRBJ1-1; D is ambiguous. The CDR3 contains 13 residues. Germline V CDR1 and CDR2: MRHNA, SNTAGT. The V and J ends lost 3 bases and 5 bases respectively, with 10 bases between them. In DNA, the CDR3 is TGTGCCAGCAGTGAGCTGGGAGGGACTGAAGCTTTCTTT. Residues: CASSELGGTEAFF.

The count of this clone is one. The chain links TRBV18 to TRBJ1-5; 7 bases are a match to TRBD1. The CDR3 totals 15 residues. After removal of 5 bases from V and 4 bases from J, the junction contained 8 bases not matched to a gene. Per the germline V gene, CDR1 is KGHSH and CDR2 is LQKENI. CDR3 amino acids: CASSEGQVTNQPQHF. The DNA for the CDR3 is TGTGCCAGCTCAGAAGGACAGGTCACGAATCAGCCCCAGCATTTT. The entire variable domain, with the rest obtained from reference TRBV18 and TRBJ1-5, is as follows: NAGVMQNPRHLVRRRGQEARLRCSPMKGHSHVYWYRQLPEEGLKFMVYLQKENIIDESGMPKERFSAEFPKEGPSILRIQQVVRGDSAAYFCASSEGQVTNQPQHFGDGTRLSIL.

The CDR3 loop reads CASSERTGIGNTIYF. The CDR3 nucleotides read TGTGCCAGCAGTGAAAGGACAGGGATAGGAAACACCATATATTTT. The chain carries TRBV28 and TRBJ1-3, with 8 bases that match TRBD1. The CDR3 covers 15 residues. Trimming removed 5 bases from V and 4 bases from J; junction bases left unmatched: 7. The V gene's germline CDR1 is MDHEN and CDR2 SYDVKM. Full variable domain (missing parts from reference TRBV28 and TRBJ1-3): DVKVTQSSRYLVKRTGEKVFLECVQDMDHENMFWYRQDPGLGLRLIYFSYDVKMKEKGDIPEGYSVSREKKERFSLILESASTNQTSMYLCASSERTGIGNTIYFGEGSWLTVV.

The chain combines TRBV5-6 with TRBJ1-1; 7 bases agree with TRBD1. Germline V gene data show CDR1 as SGHDT and CDR2 as YYEEEE. This CDR3 comprises 14 residues. With 4 bases clipped from V and 5 bases from J, the junction kept 8 bases outside the gene matches. In DNA form, the CDR3 reads TGTGCCAGCAGCAGACAGGGACTAGTGACTGAAGCTTTCTTT. Residues: CASSRQGLVTEAFF.

V usage is TRBV2 and J usage is TRBJ2-5, with 10 bases lining up with TRBD2. The germline V gene has CDR1 SNHLY and CDR2 FYNNEI. The CDR3 is 15 amino acids. After removal of 4 bases from V and 5 bases from J, the junction contained 7 bases not matched to a gene. CDR3 sequence reads: CASSAGAGGRETQYF. The DNA of the CDR3 is TGTGCCAGCAGTGCAGGAGCGGGGGGGCGGGAGACCCAGTACTTC. The full variable domain, completed using reference TRBV2 and TRBJ2-5, is EPEVTQTPSHQVTQMGQEVILRCVPISNHLYFYWYRQILGQKVEFLVSFYNNEISEKSEIFDDQFSVERPDGSNFTLKIRSTKLEDSAMYFCASSAGAGGRETQYFGPGTRLLVL.

The V and J genes are TRBV7-3 and TRBJ1-1; no firm D call. In germline, CDR1 is SGHTA, CDR2 FQGTGA. Trimming cost V 0 bases and J 5 bases, with 7 bases left between them. CDR3 length equals 13 residues. The CDR3 DNA sequence: TGTGCCAGCAGCTTAACACAGTTAACTGAAGCTTTCTTT. Its protein is CASSLTQLTEAFF. The whole variable domain, remainder taken from reference TRBV7-3 and TRBJ1-1, is GAGVSQTPSNKVTEKGKYVELRCDPISGHTALYWYRQSLGQGPEFLIYFQGTGAADDSGLPNDRFFAVRPEGSVSTLKIQRTERGDSAVYLCASSLTQLTEAFFGQGTRLTVV.

This clone has just one count. The rearrangement links TRBV25-1 to TRBJ2-5; TRBD2 is a possible D gene (6 bases). The V end was cut by 6 bases, the J end by 4 bases, with 15 bases between. The CDR3 sequence is 14 residues long. The germline CDR1 and CDR2 sequences are MGHDK and SYGVNS. The CDR3 nucleotides are TGTGCCAGCAGGAATGCCGGGGGTAGAGAGACCCAGTACTTC. Residues: CASRNAGGRETQYF.

This clone appeared once. The rearrangement links TRBV19 to TRBJ2-6; D gene ambiguous. The germline V gene encodes CDR1 LNHDA and CDR2 SQIVND (reference sequence). V was clipped by 3 bases and J by 0 bases, with 12 bases between them. The CDR3 has 17 residues. The CDR3 protein is CASSMATAISGANVLTF. In DNA form, the CDR3 reads TGTGCCAGTAGTATGGCAACAGCTATCTCTGGGGCCAACGTCCTGACTTTC.

The rearrangement uses TRBV12-5 and TRBJ2-7; TRBD1 matches 9 bases. The V segment lost 4 bases and the J segment 7 bases; nucleotides outside the gene matches: 5. The V gene's germline CDR1 is LGHNT and CDR2 FRNRAP. The CDR3 loop spans 13 amino acids. This CDR3 reads CASGSWTGDEQYF. The CDR3 DNA reads as TGTGCTAGTGGTTCTTGGACAGGGGATGAGCAGTACTTC.

The chain combines TRBV28 with TRBJ1-1, with 7 bases identical to TRBD1. V shed 9 bases and J 4 bases; nucleotides not matched to a gene: 8. Germline CDR1 is MDHEN and CDR2 is SYDVKM. This CDR3 is 13 amino acids long. The CDR3 coding sequence is TGTGCCAGTCACAGGGGTTTGGCCACTGAAGCTTTCTTT. Translation gives CASHRGLATEAFF. The variable domain in full, completed from reference TRBV28 and TRBJ1-1, reads DVKVTQSSRYLVKRTGEKVFLECVQDMDHENMFWYRQDPGLGLRLIYFSYDVKMKEKGDIPEGYSVSREKKERFSLILESASTNQTSMYLCASHRGLATEAFFGQGTRLTVV.